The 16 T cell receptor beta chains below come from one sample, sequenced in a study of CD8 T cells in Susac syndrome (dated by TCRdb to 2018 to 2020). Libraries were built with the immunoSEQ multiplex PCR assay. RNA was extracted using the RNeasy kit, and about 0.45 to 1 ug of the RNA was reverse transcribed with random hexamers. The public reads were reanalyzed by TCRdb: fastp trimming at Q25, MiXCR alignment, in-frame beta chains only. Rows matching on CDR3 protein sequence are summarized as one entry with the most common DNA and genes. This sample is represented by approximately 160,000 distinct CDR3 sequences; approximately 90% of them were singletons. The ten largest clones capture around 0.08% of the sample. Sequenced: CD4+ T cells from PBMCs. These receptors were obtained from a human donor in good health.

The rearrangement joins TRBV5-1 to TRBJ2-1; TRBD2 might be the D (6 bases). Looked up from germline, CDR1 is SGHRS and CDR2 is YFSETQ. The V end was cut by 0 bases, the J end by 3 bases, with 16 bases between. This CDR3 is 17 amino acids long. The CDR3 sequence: CASSLAAGSALYNEQFF. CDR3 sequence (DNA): TGCGCCAGCAGCTTGGCTGCCGGGAGTGCACTCTACAATGAGCAGTTCTTC.

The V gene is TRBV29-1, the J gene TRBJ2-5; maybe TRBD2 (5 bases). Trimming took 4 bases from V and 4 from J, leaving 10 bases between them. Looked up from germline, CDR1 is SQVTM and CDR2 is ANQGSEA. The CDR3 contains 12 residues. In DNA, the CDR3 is TGCAGCGTTGCGCCGGGAAGAGAGACCCAGTACTTC. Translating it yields CSVAPGRETQYF.

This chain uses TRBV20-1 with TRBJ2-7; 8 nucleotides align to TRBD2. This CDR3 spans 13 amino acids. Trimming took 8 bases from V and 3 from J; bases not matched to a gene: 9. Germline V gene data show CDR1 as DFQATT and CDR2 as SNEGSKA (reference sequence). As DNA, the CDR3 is TGCAGTCCTGGGGGGACTAGTGGCTACGAGCAGTACTTC. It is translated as CSPGGTSGYEQYF.

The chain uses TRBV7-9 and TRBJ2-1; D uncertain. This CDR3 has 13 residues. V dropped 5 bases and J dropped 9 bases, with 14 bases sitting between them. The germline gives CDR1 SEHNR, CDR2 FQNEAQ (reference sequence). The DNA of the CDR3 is TGTGCCAGCAGCCACCCCGTTATGGGTGAGCAGTTCTTC. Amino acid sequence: CASSHPVMGEQFF.

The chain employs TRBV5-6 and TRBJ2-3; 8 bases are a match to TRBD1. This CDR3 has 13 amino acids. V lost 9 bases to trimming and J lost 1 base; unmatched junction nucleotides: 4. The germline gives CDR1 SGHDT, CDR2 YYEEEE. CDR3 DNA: TGTGCCACAGGGGGCGGGGGCACAGATACGCAGTATTTT. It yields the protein CATGGGGTDTQYF.

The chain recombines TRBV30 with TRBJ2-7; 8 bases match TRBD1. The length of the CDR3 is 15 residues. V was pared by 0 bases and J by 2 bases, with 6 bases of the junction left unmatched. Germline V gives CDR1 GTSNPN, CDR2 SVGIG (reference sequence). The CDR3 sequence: CAWSVLPGGPYEQYF. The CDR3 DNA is TGTGCCTGGAGTGTACTCCCAGGGGGCCCCTACGAGCAGTACTTC. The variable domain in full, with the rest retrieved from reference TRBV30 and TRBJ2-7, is SQTIHQWPATLVQPVGSPLSLECTVEGTSNPNLYWYRQAAGRGLQLLFYSVGIGQISSEVPQNLSASRPQDRQFILSSKKLLLSDSGFYLCAWSVLPGGPYEQYFGPGTRLTVT.

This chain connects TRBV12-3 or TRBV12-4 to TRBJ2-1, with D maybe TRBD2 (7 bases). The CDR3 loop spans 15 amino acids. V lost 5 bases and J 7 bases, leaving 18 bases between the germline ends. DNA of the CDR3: TGTGCCAGCAGTGAGGGGGAGGGGGAGTATAATGAGCAGTTCTTC. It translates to CASSEGEGEYNEQFF.

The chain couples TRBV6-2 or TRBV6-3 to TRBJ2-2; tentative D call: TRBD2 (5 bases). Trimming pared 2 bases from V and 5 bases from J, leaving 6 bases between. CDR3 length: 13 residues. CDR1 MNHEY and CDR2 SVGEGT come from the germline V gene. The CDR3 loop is CASSYRGTGELFF. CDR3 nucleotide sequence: TGTGCCAGCAGTTACCGGGGTACCGGGGAGCTGTTTTTT.

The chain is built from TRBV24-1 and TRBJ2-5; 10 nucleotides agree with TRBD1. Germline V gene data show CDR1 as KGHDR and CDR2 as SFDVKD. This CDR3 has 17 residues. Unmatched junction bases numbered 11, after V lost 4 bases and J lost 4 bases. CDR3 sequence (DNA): TGTGCCACCAGTGAATACACGGGGACAGGGGATCGAGAGACCCAGTACTTC. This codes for CATSEYTGTGDRETQYF.

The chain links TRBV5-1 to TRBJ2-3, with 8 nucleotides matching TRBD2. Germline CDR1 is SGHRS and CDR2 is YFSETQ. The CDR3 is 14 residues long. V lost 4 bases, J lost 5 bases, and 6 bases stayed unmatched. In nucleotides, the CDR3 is TGCGCCAGCAGCCGAGCGGGAGCGAGAGATACGCAGTATTTT. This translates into CASSRAGARDTQYF.

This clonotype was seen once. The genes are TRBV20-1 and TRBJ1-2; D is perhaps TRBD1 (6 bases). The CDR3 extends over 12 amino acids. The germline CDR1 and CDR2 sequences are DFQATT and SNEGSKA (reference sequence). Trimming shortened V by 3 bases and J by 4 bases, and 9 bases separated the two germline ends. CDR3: CSASEDSYGYTF. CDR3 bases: TGCAGTGCTAGTGAGGACAGCTATGGCTACACCTTC.

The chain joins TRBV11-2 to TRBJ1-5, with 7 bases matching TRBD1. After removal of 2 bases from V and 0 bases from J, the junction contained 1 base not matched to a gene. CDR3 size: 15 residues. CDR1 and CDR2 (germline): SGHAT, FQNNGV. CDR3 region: CASSLRDSSNQPQHF. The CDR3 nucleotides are TGTGCCAGCAGCTTACGGGACAGTAGCAATCAGCCCCAGCATTTT.

The CDR3 nucleotides are TGTGCCAGCACCTCGGGGGTCTCTGGGGCCAACGTCCTGACTTTC. This gives the protein CASTSGVSGANVLTF. The V call is TRBV5-6, the J call TRBJ2-6, with D possibly being TRBD2 (6 bases). Between the trimmed V and J ends, which lost 6 bases and 0 bases, there was a span of 10 bases. The CDR3 loop spans 15 amino acids. The germline CDR1 and CDR2 sequences are SGHDT and YYEEEE. The full variable domain, with the rest looked up from reference TRBV5-6 and TRBJ2-6, is DAGVTQSPTHLIKTRGQQVTLRCSPKSGHDTVSWYQQALGQGPQFIFQYYEEEERQRGNFPDRFSGHQFPNYSSELNVNALLLGDSALYLCASTSGVSGANVLTFGAGSRLTVL.

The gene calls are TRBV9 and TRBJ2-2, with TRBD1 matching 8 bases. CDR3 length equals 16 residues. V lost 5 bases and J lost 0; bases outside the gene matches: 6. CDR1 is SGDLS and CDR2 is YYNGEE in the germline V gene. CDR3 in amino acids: CASSSGQAANTGELFF. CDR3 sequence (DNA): TGTGCCAGCAGTTCGGGACAGGCGGCGAACACCGGGGAGCTGTTTTTT.

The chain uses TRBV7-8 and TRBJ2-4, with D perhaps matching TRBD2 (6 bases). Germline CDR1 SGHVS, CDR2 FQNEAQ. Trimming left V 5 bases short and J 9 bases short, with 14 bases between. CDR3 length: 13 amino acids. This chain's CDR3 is CASSGPRAGIQYF. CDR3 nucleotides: TGTGCCAGCAGCGGGCCCCGAGCGGGCATTCAGTACTTC.

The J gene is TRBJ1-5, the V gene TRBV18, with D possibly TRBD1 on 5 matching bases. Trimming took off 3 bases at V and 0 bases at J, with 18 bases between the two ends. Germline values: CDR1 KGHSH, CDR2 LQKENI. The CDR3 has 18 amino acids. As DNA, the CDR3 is TGTGCCAGCTCACCGATAGACAGACGTTTTTTTAGCAATCAGCCCCAGCATTTT. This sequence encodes CASSPIDRRFFSNQPQHF.